A single sample gave rise to the 6 T cell receptor beta chains below, sequenced in a study of T cells in Graves' hyperthyroidism and ophthalmopathy. Amplification of TCR beta CDR3 regions used RNA as the template. The study used the HTBI primer set for a first-round RT-PCR of the TCR CDR3. Each CDR3 protein gets one entry after TCRdb re-called the multiplex PCR reads with MiXCR. The sample lists approximately 690,000 distinct CDR3 sequences, 20% occurring once. Input material: blood. The receptors originated from a man under 40 with Graves' ophthalmopathy.

This clonotype was recorded a few times. The chain joins TRBV7-9 to TRBJ2-7; possibly TRBD2 for D (6 bases). V was pared by 7 bases and J by 1 base, with 11 bases between. In germline, CDR1 is SEHNR, CDR2 FQNEAQ (reference sequence). This CDR3 spans 13 amino acids. The CDR3 coding sequence is TGTGCCAGCAAAGCGGGTGATTCCTACGAGCAGTACTTC. Residues: CASKAGDSYEQYF.

In its sample, this clonotype was seen a few times. J is TRBJ2-7 and V is TRBV7-2, with 11 bases identical to TRBD2. J was trimmed by 4 bases and V by 5 bases; bases with no gene match: 7. From germline, CDR1 is SGHTA and CDR2 FQGNSA. The CDR3 has 15 amino acids. The CDR3 is CASSVTSGSGYEQYF. CDR3 bases: TGTGCCAGCAGCGTTACTAGCGGGAGCGGGTACGAGCAGTACTTC.

This clonotype turned up a few times. The gene calls are TRBV5-1 and TRBJ1-3; D possibly corresponds to TRBD1 (5 bases). V shed 2 bases and J shed 3 bases, with 15 bases lying between them. CDR3 length: 16 amino acids. Germline values: CDR1 SGHRS, CDR2 YFSETQ. CDR3 bases: TGCGCCAGCAGCTTCGGGGGAGGTCGAGTTGGAAACACCATATATTTT. This gives the protein CASSFGGGRVGNTIYF.

This clonotype appeared a few times. The CDR3 region has the DNA TGTGCCAGCACCCCCGGGACTAGCAGATACAATGAGCAGTTCTTC. Translation gives CASTPGTSRYNEQFF. J is TRBJ2-1 and V is TRBV5-6; 9 bases are a match to TRBD2. CDR3 size: 15 residues. Germline V lookup: CDR1 SGHDT, CDR2 YYEEEE. V lost 6 bases to trimming and J lost 4 bases; unmatched junction nucleotides: 8.

This clonotype was recorded a few times. J is TRBJ1-4 and V is TRBV6-9; D remains unclear. The germline gives CDR1 MNHGY, CDR2 SVAAGI. Between the trimmed V and J ends, which lost 3 bases and 8 bases, there was a span of 10 bases. This CDR3 has 13 residues. The CDR3 DNA reads as TGTGCCAGCAGTTACGCCGAGCGGGAAAAACTGTTTTTT. Encoded protein: CASSYAEREKLFF.

This clonotype came up many times. The V gene is TRBV7-9, the J gene TRBJ2-1; D unclear. The V end lost 0 bases, the J end lost 5 bases, and 11 bases lay between the germline ends. Germline V CDR1 and CDR2: SEHNR, FQNEAQ (reference sequence). This CDR3 is 15 amino acids long. The CDR3 reads CASSLARLDDNEQFF. The CDR3, as DNA: TGTGCCAGCAGCTTAGCACGGCTAGATGACAATGAGCAGTTCTTC. Full variable domain (remainder filled in from reference TRBV7-9 and TRBJ2-1): DTGVSQNPRHKITKRGQNVTFRCDPISEHNRLYWYRQTLGQGPEFLTYFQNEAQLEKSRLLSDRFSAERPKGSFSTLEIQRTEQGDSAMYLCASSLARLDDNEQFFGPGTRLTVL.